The 5 T cell receptor beta chains in this list originate from one sample, sequenced in a study of CD8 T cells in ankylosing spondylitis. Using its own MiXCR run on the 5' RACE reads, TCRdb lists one record per CDR3 protein. Of 220,000 or so distinct CDR3 sequences in the sample, more than 9% were seen once. Material for sequencing was blood, either unsorted or a sorted T cell fraction (not recorded which). The source is a male donor with ankylosing spondylitis or in good health (not recorded which).

There are many counts of this clonotype. The genes are TRBV5-1 and TRBJ2-5; D remains unclear. This CDR3 is built from 14 residues. V was clipped by 2 bases and J by 5 bases, with 13 bases between them. Germline V gene sequence: CDR1 SGHRS, CDR2 YFSETQ. The CDR3 sequence is CASSFSGGYETQYF. Written as DNA, the CDR3 is TGCGCCAGCAGCTTTTCCGGTGGGTACGAGACCCAGTACTTC.

There are many counts of this clonotype. The genes are TRBV5-1 and TRBJ2-1; the D gene is possibly TRBD1 (5 bases). V lost 0 bases and J lost 6, with 10 bases in between. CDR3 length: 14 residues. The germline V gene has CDR1 SGHRS and CDR2 YFSETQ. This chain's CDR3 is CASSLEDRGNEQFF. CDR3 in DNA: TGCGCCAGCAGCTTGGAAGACAGAGGCAATGAGCAGTTCTTC.

With regard to this clonotype: The CDR3 ends on some other residue instead of the conserved phenylalanine or tryptophan, so this is likely a read error. This sequence joins TRBV6-5 and TRBJ2-1; D may be TRBD2 (6 bases). Trimming stripped 6 bases from V and 3 bases from J, with 6 bases between. CDR1 is MNHEY and CDR2 is SVGAGI in the germline V gene. The CDR3 length is 12 residues. Here the CDR3 DNA reads TGTGCCAGCAGCGGGGGCTACAATGAGCAGTTCCTC. This translates into CASSGGYNEQFL.

This clonotype has a handful of counts. The chain carries TRBV20-1 and TRBJ2-5; unclear D gene. CDR3 length: 13 residues. V lost 0 bases to trimming and J lost 4 bases, with 9 bases between them. Germline CDR1 DFQATT, CDR2 SNEGSKA (reference sequence). The CDR3 is CSARDLLTETQYF. DNA for the CDR3: TGCAGTGCTAGAGATCTGCTGACAGAGACCCAGTACTTC.

This clonotype came up a few times. V is TRBV12-3 or TRBV12-4 and J is TRBJ2-2, with a tentative D call TRBD1 (5 bases). This CDR3 has 16 amino acids. V lost 5 bases, J lost 5 bases, and 18 bases lay in between. CDR3 nucleotide sequence: TGTGCCAGCAGTCCCCAGGGCAGGGTCGGGACCGGGGAGCTGTTTTTT. It translates to CASSPQGRVGTGELFF.